This T cell receptor (beta chain) was recorded in a study of T cell repertoires in ileal Crohn's disease. Regarding the study as a whole: Active smokers at surgery had more clonal expansions than non-smokers.

The CDR3 loop spans 15 amino acids. With V trimmed by 2 bases and J by 4 bases, 9 bases remained unmatched. CDR1 and CDR2 from the germline V gene are SGHRS and YFSETQ. This clone appeared a few times. Its specificity is unknown. The method was immunoSEQ multiplex PCR; TCRdb's version includes in-frame clones alone and lacks a portion of them. The sample lists roughly 4,300 clones, roughly 72% seen once, with approximately 9% in the top ten. As for time point: proximal margin of the surgical specimen (macroscopically non-inflamed). Specimen: ileal tissue. V is TRBV5-1 and J is TRBJ2-7, with 7 nucleotides matching TRBD2. The origin of this receptor is an adult with Crohn's disease. The CDR3 spells CASSLQPGLKYEQYF. The CDR3 coding sequence is TGCGCCAGCAGCTTACAACCGGGACTAAAATACGAGCAGTACTTC.